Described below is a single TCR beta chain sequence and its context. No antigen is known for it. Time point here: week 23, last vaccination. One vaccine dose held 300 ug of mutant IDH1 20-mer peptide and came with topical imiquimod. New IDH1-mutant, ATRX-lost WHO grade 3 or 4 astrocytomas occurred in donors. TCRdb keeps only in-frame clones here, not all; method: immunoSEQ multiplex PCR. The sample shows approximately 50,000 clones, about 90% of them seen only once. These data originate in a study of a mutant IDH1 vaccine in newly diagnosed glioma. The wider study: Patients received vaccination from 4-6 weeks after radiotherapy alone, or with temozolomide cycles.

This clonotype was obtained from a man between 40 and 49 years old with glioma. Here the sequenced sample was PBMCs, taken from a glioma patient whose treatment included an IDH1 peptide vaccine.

This chain's CDR3 is CASSPTGGNTEAFF. The CDR3 DNA reads as TGTGCCAGCAGCCCGACAGGGGGGAACACTGAAGCTTTCTTT. The rearrangement joins TRBV5-5 to TRBJ1-1, with TRBD1 matching 9 bases. This CDR3 is 14 amino acids long. V trimming: 4 bases; J trimming: 1 base; junction bases outside the gene matches: 2. The germline CDR1 and CDR2 sequences are SGHKS and YYEKEE (reference sequence).